The present T cell receptor (beta chain) was sequenced within a study of post-analysis software for immune sequencing data. Regarding the study as a whole: In patients, TRBV5-6, TRBV5-1 and TRBV20-1 belonged to five TRBV segments found more frequently than in controls. The authors found that F measure strongly co-clustered same-batch samples.

Points on this clonotype: Antigen: not known.

Libraries were made from TCR beta cDNA, and they carried unique molecular identifiers. In TCRdb, the PCR reads were re-called with MiXCR into one record per CDR3 protein. The repertoire consists of about 770,000 distinct CDR3 sequences, with 46% occurring once and the leading ten covering roughly 4.5%. Germline-derived CDR1 and CDR2 are SQVTM and ANQGSEA. With V trimmed by 4 bases and J by 11 bases, 7 bases remained unmatched. The CDR3 length is 12 residues. The clonotype originates from a girl aged 10-17 years with multiple sclerosis. The sample taken for sequencing was blood. This chain uses TRBV29-1 with TRBJ2-1, with 8 nucleotides matching TRBD1. The CDR3 is CSVGSRDRQQFF. The CDR3 DNA sequence: TGCAGCGTTGGCAGCCGGGACAGGCAGCAGTTCTTC.